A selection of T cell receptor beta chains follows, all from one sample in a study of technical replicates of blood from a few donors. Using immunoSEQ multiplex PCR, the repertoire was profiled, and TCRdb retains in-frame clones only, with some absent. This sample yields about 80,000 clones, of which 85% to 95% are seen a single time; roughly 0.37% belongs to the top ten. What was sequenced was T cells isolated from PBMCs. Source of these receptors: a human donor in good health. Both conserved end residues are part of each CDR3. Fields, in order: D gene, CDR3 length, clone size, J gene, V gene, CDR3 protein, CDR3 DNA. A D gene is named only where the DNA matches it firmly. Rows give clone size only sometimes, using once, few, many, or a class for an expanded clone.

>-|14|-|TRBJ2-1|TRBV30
CAWSSVHSYNEQFF
TGTGCCTGGAGCAGCGTCCACTCCTACAATGAGCAGTTCTTC
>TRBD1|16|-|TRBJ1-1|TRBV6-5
CASSLTGGYMNTEAFF
TGTGCCAGCAGTTTGACAGGGGGGTATATGAACACTGAAGCTTTCTTT
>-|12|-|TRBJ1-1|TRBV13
CASGRGGTEAFF
TGTGCCAGCGGACGGGGGGGCACTGAAGCTTTCTTT
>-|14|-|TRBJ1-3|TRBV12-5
CASGLVRQARDIYF
TGTGCTAGTGGTTTGGTACGGCAAGCCCGGGACATATATTTT
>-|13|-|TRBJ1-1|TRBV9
CASSQGMNTEAFF
TGTGCCAGCAGTCAGGGAATGAACACTGAAGCTTTCTTT
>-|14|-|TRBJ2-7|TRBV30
CAWSAEWGVAEQYF
TGTGCCTGGAGTGCCGAGTGGGGGGTGGCCGAGCAGTACTTC
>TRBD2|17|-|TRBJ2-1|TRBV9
CASSPQGTSGSINEQFF
TGTGCCAGCAGCCCCCAAGGGACTAGCGGGAGTATCAATGAGCAGTTCTTC
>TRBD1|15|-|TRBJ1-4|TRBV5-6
CASSFLGQVNEKLFF
TGTGCCAGCAGCTTCCTGGGACAGGTGAATGAAAAACTGTTTTTT
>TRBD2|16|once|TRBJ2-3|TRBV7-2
CASSPSQRGGADTQYF
TGTGCCAGCAGCCCATCCCAGCGGGGAGGCGCAGATACGCAGTATTTT
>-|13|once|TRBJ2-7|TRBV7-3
CASSLTNAYEQYF
TGTGCCAGCAGCTTAACTAATGCCTACGAGCAGTACTTC
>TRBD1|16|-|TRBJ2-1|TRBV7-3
CASSRQGSGSYNEQFF
TGTGCCAGCAGCAGACAGGGGAGTGGGTCCTACAATGAGCAGTTCTTC
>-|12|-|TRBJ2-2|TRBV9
CASSVPNGELFF
TGTGCCAGCAGCGTCCCAAACGGGGAGCTGTTTTTT
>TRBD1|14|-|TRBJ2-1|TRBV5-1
CASSLEQGNNEQFF
TGCGCCAGCAGCTTGGAACAGGGGAACAATGAGCAGTTCTTC
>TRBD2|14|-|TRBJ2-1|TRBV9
CASSVEETSLEQFF
TGTGCCAGCAGCGTAGAAGAGACTAGCTTAGAGCAGTTCTTC
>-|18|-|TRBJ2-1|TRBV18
CASSPPIERPSSYNEQFF
TGTGCCAGCTCACCACCGATAGAGCGGCCGAGCTCCTACAATGAGCAGTTCTTC
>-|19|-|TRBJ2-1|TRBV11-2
CASSLGVIFGGLSYNEQFF
TGTGCCAGCAGCTTAGGGGTGATTTTTGGGGGCCTTTCCTACAATGAGCAGTTCTTC
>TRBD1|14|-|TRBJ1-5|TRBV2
CASSEGQGHQPQHF
TGTGCCAGCAGTGAGGGACAGGGACATCAGCCCCAGCATTTT
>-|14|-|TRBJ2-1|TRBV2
CASSRLGSLNEQFF
TGTGCCAGCAGCAGACTAGGTTCGCTCAATGAGCAGTTCTTC
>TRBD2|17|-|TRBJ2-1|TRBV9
CASSFSSLAGADNEQFF
TGTGCCAGCAGCTTCTCATCACTAGCGGGAGCGGACAATGAGCAGTTCTTC
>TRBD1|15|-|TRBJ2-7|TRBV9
CASSGWGQGTYEQYF
TGTGCCAGCAGCGGCTGGGGACAGGGGACCTACGAGCAGTACTTC
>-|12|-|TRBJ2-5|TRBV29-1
CSELRRGETQYF
TGCAGCGAACTAAGAAGAGGGGAGACCCAGTACTTC
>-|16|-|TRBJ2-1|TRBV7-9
CASSRYRDTNPNEQFF
TGTGCCAGCAGCCGATACCGGGACACCAACCCCAATGAGCAGTTCTTC
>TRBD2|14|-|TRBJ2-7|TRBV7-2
CASTRGLADYEQYF
TGTGCCAGCACCCGTGGACTAGCGGACTACGAGCAGTACTTC
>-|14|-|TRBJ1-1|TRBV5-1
CASSLLRERTEAFF
TGCGCCAGCAGCTTGCTTAGGGAGAGAACTGAAGCTTTCTTT
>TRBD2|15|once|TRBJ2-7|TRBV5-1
CASTLFSGTSYEQYF
TGCGCCAGCACCCTCTTTAGCGGGACCTCCTACGAGCAGTACTTC
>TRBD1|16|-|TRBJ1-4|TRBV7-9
CASSYTNRGVGEKLFF
TGTGCCAGCAGCTATACTAACAGGGGAGTGGGTGAAAAACTGTTTTTT
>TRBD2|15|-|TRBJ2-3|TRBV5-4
CATHRTSGKSDTQYF
TGTGCCACCCACCGGACTAGCGGGAAGTCAGATACGCAGTATTTT
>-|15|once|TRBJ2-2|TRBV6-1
CASSELYSNTGELFF
TGTGCCAGCAGTGAACTGTATTCGAACACCGGGGAGCTGTTTTTT
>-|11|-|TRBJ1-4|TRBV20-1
CSARRQEKLFF
TGCAGTGCTAGGAGACAGGAAAAACTGTTTTTT
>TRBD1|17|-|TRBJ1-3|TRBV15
CATSRAWDRGQGNTIYF
TGTGCCACCAGCAGAGCATGGGACAGGGGGCAAGGAAACACCATATATTTT
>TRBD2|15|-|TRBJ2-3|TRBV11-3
CASSYLAGTTDTQYF
TGTGCCAGCAGCTATCTAGCGGGAACCACAGATACGCAGTATTTT
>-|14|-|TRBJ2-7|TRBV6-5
CASSYSSGPYEQYF
TGTGCCAGCAGTTACTCGAGTGGGCCCTACGAGCAGTACTTC
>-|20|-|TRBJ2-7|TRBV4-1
CASSQGHIPVPTIKAYEQYF
TGCGCCAGCAGCCAAGGTCATATTCCAGTGCCGACAATTAAGGCCTACGAGCAGTACTTC
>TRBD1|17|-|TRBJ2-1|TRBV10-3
CAISEYSGGTGSNEQFF
TGTGCCATCAGTGAGTACTCCGGGGGGACAGGGTCTAATGAGCAGTTCTTC
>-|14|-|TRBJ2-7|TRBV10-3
CAISGSETSYEQYF
TGTGCCATCAGTGGCAGCGAGACGTCCTACGAGCAGTACTTC
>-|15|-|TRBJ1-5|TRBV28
CASSTNGGTPQPQHF
TGTGCCAGCAGCACTAACGGCGGGACCCCTCAGCCCCAGCATTTT
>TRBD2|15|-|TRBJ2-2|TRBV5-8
CASSLVAGVTGELFF
TGTGCCAGCAGCCTGGTAGCGGGAGTTACCGGGGAGCTGTTTTTT
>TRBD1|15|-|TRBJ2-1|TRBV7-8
CASSLETGRSNEQFF
TGTGCCAGCAGCTTAGAGACAGGGCGAAGCAATGAGCAGTTCTTC
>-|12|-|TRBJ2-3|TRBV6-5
CASNDYTDTQYF
TGTGCCAGCAACGACTATACAGATACGCAGTATTTT
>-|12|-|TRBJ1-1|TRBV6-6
CASSYSGGGAFF
TGTGCCAGCAGTTACTCGGGCGGAGGGGCTTTCTTT
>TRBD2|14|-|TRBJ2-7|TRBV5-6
CAMRSGTSFYEQYF
TGTGCCATGCGAAGCGGGACCAGTTTCTACGAGCAGTACTTC
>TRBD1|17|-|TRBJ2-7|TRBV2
CASPGYRGSVPLDEQYF
TGTGCCAGCCCGGGATACAGGGGATCGGTCCCGTTGGACGAGCAGTACTTC
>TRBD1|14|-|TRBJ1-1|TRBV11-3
CASSYGTVGTEAFF
TGTGCCAGCAGCTACGGGACAGTAGGAACTGAAGCTTTCTTT
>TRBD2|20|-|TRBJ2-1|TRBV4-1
CASSQSAVLAGGPSDNEQFF
TGCGCCAGCAGCCAGTCTGCAGTCCTAGCGGGAGGGCCCTCGGACAATGAGCAGTTCTTC
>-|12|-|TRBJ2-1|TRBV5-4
CASSPLYNEQFF
TGTGCCAGCAGCCCCCTTTACAATGAGCAGTTCTTC
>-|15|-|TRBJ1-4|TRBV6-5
CASSYRTARGEKLFF
TGTGCCAGCAGTTATCGGACCGCGCGGGGCGAAAAACTGTTTTTT
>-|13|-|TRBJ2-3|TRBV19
CASKGQGTDTQYF
TGTGCCAGTAAGGGGCAGGGGACAGATACGCAGTATTTT
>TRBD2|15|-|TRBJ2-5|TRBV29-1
CSVTPGLAGKETQYF
TGCAGCGTTACCCCGGGACTAGCGGGTAAAGAGACCCAGTACTTC
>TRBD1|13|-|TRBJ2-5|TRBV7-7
CASSRDRQETQYF
TGTGCTAGCAGCCGGGACAGACAAGAGACCCAGTACTTC
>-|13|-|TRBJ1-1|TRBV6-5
CASSRQPNTEAFF
TGTGCCAGCAGTAGACAGCCGAACACTGAAGCTTTCTTT
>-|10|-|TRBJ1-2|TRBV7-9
CASSGTGWAF
TGTGCCAGCAGCGGTACAGGGTGGGCCTTC
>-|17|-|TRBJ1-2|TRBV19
CASSMKMGQESTYGYTF
TGTGCCAGTAGTATGAAAATGGGGCAGGAATCCACCTATGGCTACACCTTC
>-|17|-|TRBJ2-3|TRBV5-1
CASSLDGSGTSTDTQYF
TGCGCCAGCAGCTTGGATGGTAGCGGAACTAGCACAGATACGCAGTATTTT
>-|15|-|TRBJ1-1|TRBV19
CASRTQVSVNTEAFF
TGTGCCAGTAGAACCCAGGTATCAGTGAACACTGAAGCTTTCTTT
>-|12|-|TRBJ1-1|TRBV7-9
CASSFGNTEAFF
TGTGCCAGCAGCTTCGGGAACACTGAAGCTTTCTTT